These 28 T cell receptor beta chains originate from one sample sequenced in a study of CD8 T cells in ankylosing spondylitis. General study points: Ankylosing spondylitis blood appeared to be characterized by a TCR beta motif of 8 or 9 highly homologous variants.

TCRdb processed the 5' RACE reads anew with MiXCR; each CDR3 protein has one entry. Among about 840,000 distinct CDR3 sequences, around 11% were seen once, and the ten largest hold less than 0.65%. These receptors have no known antigen. Specimen: blood, either unsorted or a sorted T cell fraction (not recorded which). The receptors were sampled from a male donor with ankylosing spondylitis.

The chain has TRBV28 and TRBJ2-3, with TRBD2 matching 9 bases. V shed 10 bases, J shed 1 base, and the junction held 9 bases outside the gene matches. Germline V CDR1 and CDR2: MDHEN, SYDVKM. The CDR3 totals 15 residues. The DNA of the CDR3 is TGTGCCACGGGGACTAGCTGGGGGGGCACAGATACGCAGTATTTT. Protein sequence: CATGTSWGGTDTQYF. The whole variable domain, remainder taken from reference TRBV28 and TRBJ2-3, is DVKVTQSSRYLVKRTGEKVFLECVQDMDHENMFWYRQDPGLGLRLIYFSYDVKMKEKGDIPEGYSVSREKKERFSLILESASTNQTSMYLCATGTSWGGTDTQYFGPGTRLTVL.

The chain uses TRBV19 and TRBJ2-2; no firm D call. Trimming removed 6 bases at V and 7 bases at J, with 9 bases between. The CDR3 spans 12 residues. Germline loops: CDR1 LNHDA, CDR2 SQIVND (reference sequence). This CDR3 reads CASSRGVGELFF. The CDR3 DNA reads TGTGCCAGTAGCCGCGGAGTCGGGGAGCTGTTTTTT.

The sample holds many counts of this clonotype. V usage is TRBV20-1 and J usage is TRBJ1-5; 9 bases line up with TRBD1. Germline CDR1 DFQATT, CDR2 SNEGSKA (reference sequence). V trimming: 5 bases; J trimming: 4 bases; junction bases outside the gene matches: 3. The length of the CDR3 is 13 residues. DNA for the CDR3: TGCAGTGCTCACAGGGGGCCTAATCAGCCCCAGCATTTT. This translates into CSAHRGPNQPQHF.

This clonotype appeared a few times. The chain has TRBV7-9 and TRBJ1-6; 7 bases are shared with TRBD1. V shed 4 bases, J shed 6 bases, and the junction held 3 bases outside the gene matches. Germline CDR1 SEHNR, CDR2 FQNEAQ (reference sequence). The CDR3 totals 14 residues. The DNA of the CDR3 is TGTGCCAGCAGCTCCAGGGACAGTAATTCACCCCTCCACTTT. It specifies CASSSRDSNSPLHF. The full variable domain, with the rest looked up from reference TRBV7-9 and TRBJ1-6, is DTGVSQNPRHKITKRGQNVTFRCDPISEHNRLYWYRQTLGQGPEFLTYFQNEAQLEKSRLLSDRFSAERPKGSFSTLEIQRTEQGDSAMYLCASSSRDSNSPLHFGNGTRLTVT.

The rearrangement joins TRBV18 to TRBJ1-2, with D perhaps TRBD1 (6 bases). Germline V lookup: CDR1 KGHSH, CDR2 LQKENI. V was cut by 8 bases and J by 3 bases, with 10 bases left in between. This CDR3 region has 12 residues. Written as DNA, the CDR3 is TGTGCCAGCCTTGCAGGGGACTATGGCTACACCTTC. Its translation: CASLAGDYGYTF.

The chain is built from TRBV5-1 and TRBJ1-4; D might be TRBD1 (5 bases). V gave up 1 base and J gave up 8 bases, with 18 bases separating them. This CDR3 comprises 16 residues. Germline V lookup: CDR1 SGHRS, CDR2 YFSETQ. The chain's CDR3 is CASSLQAGISVEKLFF. Here the CDR3 DNA reads TGCGCCAGCAGCTTGCAGGCAGGGATCAGCGTCGAAAAACTGTTTTTT. Full variable domain (remainder filled in from reference TRBV5-1 and TRBJ1-4): KAGVTQTPRYLIKTRGQQVTLSCSPISGHRSVSWYQQTPGQGLQFLFEYFSETQRNKGNFPGRFSGRQFSNSRSEMNVSTLELGDSALYLCASSLQAGISVEKLFFGSGTQLSVL.

This clonotype came up a few times. J is TRBJ1-1 and V is TRBV10-3; no clear D. The CDR3 is 14 residues long. Germline V gives CDR1 ENHRY, CDR2 SYGVKD. The V end lost 0 bases, the J end lost 3 bases, and 8 bases lay between the germline ends. DNA for the CDR3: TGTGCCATCAGTGAGTCCTTCCGGGACACTGAAGCTTTCTTT. Translated, it gives CAISESFRDTEAFF.

This chain joins TRBV20-1 and TRBJ2-3; 10 bases map to TRBD2. The length of the CDR3 is 14 residues. CDR1 and CDR2 (germline): DFQATT, SNEGSKA (reference sequence). The V segment lost 6 bases and the J segment 6 bases; nucleotides outside the gene matches: 9. The CDR3 sequence: CSATSLAGADTQYF. CDR3 coding DNA: TGCAGTGCCACCAGCCTAGCGGGAGCGGATACGCAGTATTTT.

Ten or more counts support this clonotype. The chain employs TRBV12-3 or TRBV12-4 and TRBJ1-6; D unresolved. The V end was cut by 6 bases, the J end by 7 bases, with 4 bases between. CDR3 length: 11 amino acids. The CDR3 sequence: CASSQNSPLHF. In DNA, the CDR3 is TGTGCCAGCAGCCAAAATTCACCCCTCCACTTT.

The chain recombines TRBV28 with TRBJ1-2, with 10 bases aligning to TRBD1. The CDR3 extends over 13 amino acids. Germline-derived CDR1 and CDR2 are MDHEN and SYDVKM. J gave up 8 bases and V 6 bases, and 6 bases lay outside the gene matches. The CDR3 here is CASRRQGARGYTF. CDR3 in DNA: TGTGCCAGCAGAAGACAGGGGGCGAGGGGCTACACCTTC.

The rearrangement joins TRBV12-3 or TRBV12-4 to TRBJ2-5; 8 bases match TRBD1. The length of the CDR3 is 15 residues. Trimming cost V 5 bases and J 4 bases; bases outside gene matches: 9. The CDR3 sequence is CASSPWTGPGETQYF. CDR3 sequence (DNA): TGTGCCAGCAGTCCATGGACAGGGCCCGGAGAGACCCAGTACTTC.

This clonotype has ten or more counts. V and J are TRBV20-1 and TRBJ1-3; no firm D call. This CDR3 is 14 amino acids long. V lost 4 bases to trimming and J lost 0 bases, with 10 bases between them. Germline CDR1 and CDR2: DFQATT and SNEGSKA (reference sequence). The CDR3 sequence is CSATHKSSGNTIYF. CDR3 nucleotide sequence: TGCAGTGCTACACACAAGAGCTCTGGAAACACCATATATTTT.

This clonotype was seen repeatedly, ten times or more. In DNA, the CDR3 is TGCAGCGTTGACAAGGACCTCAACACCGGGGAGCTGTTTTTT. It yields the protein CSVDKDLNTGELFF. The chain links TRBV29-1 to TRBJ2-2; D is undetermined. The CDR3 contains 14 residues. Germline CDR1 is SQVTM and CDR2 is ANQGSEA. V was cut by 3 bases and J by 2 bases, with 10 bases left in between.

This clonotype was recorded many times. V and J are TRBV12-3 or TRBV12-4 and TRBJ1-1; D gene unclear. The CDR3 loop spans 14 amino acids. Trimming pared 3 bases from V and 0 bases from J, leaving 8 bases between. CDR3 amino acids: CASSLRDMNTEAFF. The CDR3 DNA sequence: TGTGCCAGCAGTTTGAGGGATATGAACACTGAAGCTTTCTTT.

This clonotype was detected ten times or more. This chain connects TRBV29-1 to TRBJ2-6, with D uncertain. The length of the CDR3 is 13 residues. Germline CDR1 and CDR2: SQVTM and ANQGSEA. The V end was cut by 5 bases, the J end by 1 base, with 6 bases between. In DNA form, the CDR3 reads TGCAGCGTTAGTGGATCTGGGGCCAACGTCCTGACTTTC. Residues: CSVSGSGANVLTF.

This clonotype was recorded a few times. This rearrangement joins TRBV10-3 to TRBJ2-7; no definite D call. CDR1 is ENHRY and CDR2 is SYGVKD in the germline V gene. This CDR3 region has 11 residues. Trimming cost V 6 bases and J 2 bases, with 5 bases left between them. CDR3 bases: TGTGCCATCAGGGATACCTACGAGCAGTACTTC. Residues: CAIRDTYEQYF.

This rearrangement joins TRBV7-6 to TRBJ2-3; perhaps TRBD2 as D (5 bases). The CDR3 sequence is 12 residues long. CDR1 and CDR2 (germline): SGHVS, FNYEAQ. Trimming left V 0 bases short and J 8 bases short, with 6 bases between. CDR3 DNA sequence: TGTGCCAGCAGCTTAGCGGGGAGTACGCAGTATTTT. Residues: CASSLAGSTQYF.

In this sample, this clonotype turned up a few times. The rearrangement joins TRBV6-1 to TRBJ1-1; D is perhaps TRBD1 (6 bases). The ends were cut back, 10 bases at V and 6 bases at J, with 18 bases in the middle. The CDR3 is 13 amino acids. Germline V gene sequence: CDR1 MNHNS, CDR2 SASEGT. CDR3 amino acids: CATVPTGRAEAFF. The CDR3 coding sequence is TGTGCCACCGTTCCCACAGGGAGAGCTGAAGCTTTCTTT.

This clonotype appeared many times. This chain links TRBV5-1 with TRBJ2-6; D call uncertain. Trimming left V 1 base short and J 2 bases short, with 4 bases between. The germline V gene has CDR1 SGHRS and CDR2 YFSETQ. This CDR3 has 14 residues. The CDR3 bases are TGCGCCAGCAGCTTGATCCCTGGGGCCAACGTCCTGACTTTC. Translated, it gives CASSLIPGANVLTF. The full variable domain, completed using reference TRBV5-1 and TRBJ2-6, is KAGVTQTPRYLIKTRGQQVTLSCSPISGHRSVSWYQQTPGQGLQFLFEYFSETQRNKGNFPGRFSGRQFSNSRSEMNVSTLELGDSALYLCASSLIPGANVLTFGAGSRLTVL.

This clonotype has more than one count but fewer than ten. V gene TRBV5-1 combines with J gene TRBJ1-4, with TRBD1 identical over 7 bases. This CDR3 has 13 amino acids. Per germline, CDR1 SGHRS and CDR2 YFSETQ. V dropped 7 bases and J dropped 4; count of bases not matched to a gene: 4. CDR3 amino acids: CASGDRNNEKLFF. CDR3 coding DNA: TGCGCCAGCGGGGACAGAAATAATGAAAAACTGTTTTTT.

The J gene is TRBJ1-1, the V gene TRBV20-1, with D possibly matching TRBD1 (6 bases). The CDR3 has 12 amino acids. Looked up from germline, CDR1 is DFQATT and CDR2 is SNEGSKA (reference sequence). Trimming took 8 bases from V and 2 from J, leaving 12 bases between them. The CDR3, as DNA: TGCAGTTCCAGGGGCAGTAACACTGAAGCTTTCTTT. Amino acid sequence: CSSRGSNTEAFF.

This clonotype has ten or more counts. V and J are TRBV5-5 and TRBJ1-4; 12 bases agree with TRBD1. With 3 bases clipped from V and 7 bases from J, the junction kept 4 bases outside the gene matches. CDR3 length: 15 amino acids. Germline-derived CDR1 and CDR2 are SGHKS and YYEKEE (reference sequence). This chain's CDR3 is CASSWGTGGPEKLFF. DNA of the CDR3: TGTGCCAGCAGCTGGGGGACAGGGGGCCCTGAAAAACTGTTTTTT.

The chain joins TRBV15 to TRBJ1-1; the match to TRBD1 covers 9 bases. The CDR3 length is 12 residues. Germline CDR1 reads LNHNV; CDR2 reads YYDKDF (reference sequence). The J segment lost 8 bases and the V segment lost 6 bases, leaving 4 bases of the junction unmatched. In DNA, the CDR3 is TGTGCCACCAGTCTAGGACAGGGGGAAGCTTTCTTT. It yields the protein CATSLGQGEAFF.

The chain joins TRBV5-1 to TRBJ2-7; TRBD2 agrees at 12 bases. The germline CDR1 and CDR2 sequences are SGHRS and YFSETQ. This CDR3 contains 16 residues. Trimming cost V 4 bases and J 4 bases; bases outside gene matches: 9. The CDR3 sequence: CASSPNTSGRRYEQYF. CDR3 nucleotide sequence: TGCGCCAGCAGCCCAAATACTAGCGGGAGGAGATACGAGCAGTACTTC.

This clonotype was counted between two and nine times. The chain uses TRBV28 and TRBJ2-4, with TRBD2 matching over 8 bases. This CDR3 has 19 residues. Per the germline V gene, CDR1 is MDHEN and CDR2 is SYDVKM. The junction had 18 bases not matched to a gene; V was cut back by 8 bases and J by 0 bases. Here the CDR3 reads CASENAGGFTTLAKNIQYF. DNA of the CDR3: TGTGCCAGCGAGAATGCGGGGGGCTTTACCACCTTAGCCAAAAACATTCAGTACTTC.

This clonotype has just a few counts. The chain recombines TRBV7-2 with TRBJ2-5; unclear D gene. The germline CDR1 and CDR2 sequences are SGHTA and FQGNSA. The V end was cut by 2 bases, the J end by 4 bases, with 17 bases between. The CDR3 contains 16 residues. The CDR3 coding sequence is TGTGCCAGCAGCTTATTAGCAGGTCCCGGACGAGAGACCCAGTACTTC. It yields the protein CASSLLAGPGRETQYF.

This clonotype was seen a few times. The CDR3 DNA sequence: TGTGCCATCAGCGGACAGATTAATGAAAAACTGTTTTTT. The encoded protein is CAISGQINEKLFF. This chain joins TRBV10-3 and TRBJ1-4; the D gene is possibly TRBD1 (6 bases). The CDR3 length is 13 residues. Germline CDR1 ENHRY, CDR2 SYGVKD. Trimming pared 6 bases from V and 4 bases from J, leaving 9 bases between.

This clonotype occurred a few times. V gene TRBV5-5 combines with J gene TRBJ2-3, with 11 bases fitting TRBD1. Losses at the gene ends were 3 bases for V and 4 bases for J; bases not matched to a gene: 4. The CDR3 contains 15 residues. Germline CDR1 is SGHKS and CDR2 is YYEKEE (reference sequence). CDR3 protein: CASSWRGQGADTQYF. The CDR3 DNA is TGTGCCAGCAGCTGGAGGGGACAGGGGGCAGATACGCAGTATTTT.